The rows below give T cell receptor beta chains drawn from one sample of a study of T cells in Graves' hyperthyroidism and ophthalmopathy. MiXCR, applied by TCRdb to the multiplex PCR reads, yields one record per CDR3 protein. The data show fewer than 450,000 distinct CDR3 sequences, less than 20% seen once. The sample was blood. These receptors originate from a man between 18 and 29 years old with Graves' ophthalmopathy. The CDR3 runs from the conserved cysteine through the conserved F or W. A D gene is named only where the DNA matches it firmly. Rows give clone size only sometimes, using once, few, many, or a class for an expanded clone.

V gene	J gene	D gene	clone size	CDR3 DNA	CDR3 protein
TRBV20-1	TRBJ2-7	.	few	TGCAGTGCTAGTTGGGGATACGAGCAGTACTTC	CSASWGYEQYF
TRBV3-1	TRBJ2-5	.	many	TGTGCCAGCAGCCAAGATGAGAGGACCGACCTGGGGGAGACCCAGTACTTC	CASSQDERTDLGETQYF
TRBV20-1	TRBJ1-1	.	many	TGCAGTGCTAGGCGGTCTGGTCAGACTCACCGTCTGAACACTGAAGCTTTCTTT	CSARRSGQTHRLNTEAFF
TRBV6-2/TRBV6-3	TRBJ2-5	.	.	TGTGCCAGCAGGATCCACGGAGAGACCCAGTACTTC	CASRIHGETQYF
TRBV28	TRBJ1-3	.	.	TGTGCCAGCAGGGTAGAGAAAGCGGGAAACACCATATATTTT	CASRVEKAGNTIYF
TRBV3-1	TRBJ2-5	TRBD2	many	TGTGCCAGCAGCCAAGGGCGGGGGGGGGAGACCCAGTACTTC	CASSQGRGGETQYF
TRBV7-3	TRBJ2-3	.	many	TGTGCCAGCAGCTACTCCGGAGATACGCAGTATTTT	CASSYSGDTQYF
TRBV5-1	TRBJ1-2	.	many	TGCGCCAGCTCCGGCGCGGGCGCGAGCTATGGCTACACCTTC	CASSGAGASYGYTF
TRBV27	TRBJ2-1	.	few	TGTGCCAGCAGTTTAGGGTCCTCGGGGTCCAGAGAGCAGTTCTTC	CASSLGSSGSREQFF
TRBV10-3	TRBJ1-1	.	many	TGTGCCATCAGTGAGGGGGGGAGGCCGACTGAAGCTTTCTTT	CAISEGGRPTEAFF